This T cell receptor (beta chain) was captured by sequencing in a study of blood T cell repertoires in COVID-19. Overall study: Donors in the United States, Italy and Spain gave samples during acute or convalescent COVID-19. T cells, B-cell-depleted T cells, or PBMCs supplied cDNA or gDNA.

In this sample, this clone turned up once. Libraries were prepared by immunoSEQ multiplex PCR; TCRdb keeps only in-frame clonotypes and omits some of them. The sample yields under 350,000 clones, less than 85% seen once. The CDR3 is made up of 13 amino acids. Germline lookup yields CDR1 LNHDA and CDR2 SQIVND (reference sequence). V gave up 4 bases and J gave up 6 bases; unmatched junction bases: 4. The chain has TRBV19 and TRBJ2-3; 7 positions match TRBD1. The sequence was collected from a man in his sixties who had recovered from COVID-19. Sequences were obtained from peripheral blood. The DNA for the CDR3 is TGTGCCAGTAGTACTTCAGGGGGTGATACGCAGTATTTT. Its protein product is CASSTSGGDTQYF.